The T cell receptor beta chain under discussion was sequenced for a study of read filtering for tumor transcriptome and immune sequencing. Whole-study results and caveats: The CD138-negative fraction was mixed bone marrow immune cells, not pure T cells.

The library was built from approximately 400 ng RNA with molecular barcoded adaptors for alpha/delta and beta/gamma chains. TCRdb analysed the reads with MiXCR anew, one entry per CDR3 protein. The sample has about 35,000 distinct CDR3 sequences, about 13% seen once; the top ten hold 5.5% to 8%. V lost 0 bases and J 5 bases, leaving 13 bases between the germline ends. The CDR3 has 15 amino acids. CDR1 and CDR2 from the germline V gene are SGHAT and FQNNGV. This clonotype occurred many times. Its specificity is not known. This receptor was taken from a donor at least 40 years old with multiple myeloma. Sequenced input: a population of CD138-negative cells sorted from bone marrow. This chain joins TRBV11-2 and TRBJ2-5; the D gene is possibly TRBD1 (5 bases). CDR3 residues: CASSLDTSGLETQYF. The CDR3 nucleotides read TGTGCCAGCAGCTTAGATACTTCAGGGTTGGAGACCCAGTACTTC.